This TCR beta chain was identified in a study of OX40 agonist ivuxolimab in advanced cancers. At the level of the whole study: Ivuxolimab was a fully human IgG2 agonistic monoclonal antibody targeting the costimulatory receptor OX40 (CD134). Intravenous ivuxolimab was administered to patients every 2 weeks at six dose levels: 0.01, 0.1, 0.3, 1.5, 3 and 10 mg/kg. Of the approximately 50 patients in dose escalation, 19 had hepatocellular carcinoma, some 15 had melanoma, 9 had renal cell carcinoma and 9 had head and neck cancer. In the dose-escalation cohort, 82.7% of patients were male, and the mean age was about 55 years, with a range of roughly 20 to 80. The purpose of peripheral TCRbeta sequencing was to test whether ivuxolimab changed TCR sequence diversity and led to clonal T-cell expansion. The monotherapy dose-escalation portion (N ≈ 57 patients) of the phase I ivuxolimab trial is reported in the paper. Partial responses occurred in three dose-escalation patients: two with cutaneous melanoma and one with hepatocellular carcinoma. Prior anti-PD-1, anti-PD-L1 or anti-CTLA-4 therapy was permitted, and about 40% of dose-escalation patients had received checkpoint inhibitors. The paper's findings and limits, for the study overall: Antigen specificity was not determined for the clonally expanded peripheral T cells. Low levels of normalized T-cell clonal expansion were also seen in some patients who did not respond. After ivuxolimab, more expanded clones were found on average in CD8+ T cells than in CD4+ T cells. At doses from 0.1 to 3.0 mg/kg, clonal expansion was seen in both CD4+ and CD8+ blood T cells between baseline and week 6. Partial responders in the 0.1-3.0 mg/kg groups had among the lowest normalized peripheral clonal expansion, especially among CD8+ T cells.

Comments on this clone: Its antigen specificity is not known. No clone much larger than this one lies a single base away; base qualities are absent.

CDR1 and CDR2 were assigned from the germline V gene as MDHEN and SYDVKM. CDR3 length: 16 amino acids, cysteine to phenylalanine. Only CDR3 DNA remains: 48 bases, in frame from the first base. V loses 1 base, J loses 1 base, and the germline ends lie 11 bases apart. The trial excluded patients who had a history of autoimmune disease or who were on systemic immunosuppression. Peripheral blood for TCR sequencing was collected from all dose cohorts at baseline, on cycle 4 day 1, and on cycle 7 day 1. Samples came from an open-label, multicenter, first-in-human phase I dose-escalation trial of ivuxolimab. The trial enrolled adults with locally advanced or metastatic head and neck squamous cell, hepatocellular, melanoma or renal cell carcinoma. CD4+ and CD8+ T cells were sorted separately from peripheral blood before TCR sequencing. Genomic DNA was extracted from sorted cells for sequencing of the TCRbeta CDR3 region. The immunoSEQ Assay was used for sequencing of TCRbeta CDR3 regions. Not all clones reach the TCRdb copy of this immuneACCESS table, which keeps in-frame sequences only. Checked studies attribute under half of the gap to unresolved V genes and leave the rest unexplained. Here the sample has roughly 70,000 clones; 88% occur a single time. The ten largest clonotypes hold just over 0.55% of the sample.

This clonotype was sampled from an adult with an advanced solid tumor such as melanoma, head and neck, liver or kidney cancer. Source: CD4+ or CD8+ T cells sorted from blood, taken in a trial of the OX40 agonist ivuxolimab. The receptor chain draws on TRBV28 and TRBJ1-3, with TRBD1 tentatively as D gene (5 bases match). At the DNA level, the sequence is TGTGCCAGCAGTTTATCGCCGTGGGGGTCTGGAAACACCATATATTTT. Its amino acids are CASSLSPWGSGNTIYF.